This T cell receptor (beta chain) was obtained from a study of response to subunit inactivated influenza vaccine. Whole-study findings and limits: Authors proposed each seasonal influenza vaccination draws in few new T cells.

This clonotype was seen only a few times. As yet, its antigen is unknown. TCRdb re-called the RT-PCR reads through MiXCR, storing one row per CDR3 protein. The table shows hundreds of thousands of distinct CDR3 sequences, with approximately 17% occurring only once. The V gene lost 7 bases and the J gene lost 7 bases, with 8 bases spanning the gap. CDR3 size: 12 residues. Germline V gives CDR1 MNHNS, CDR2 SASEGT. The rearrangement joins TRBV6-1 to TRBJ1-6, with no clear D. This receptor was taken from a man in his fifties who received an inactivated influenza vaccine. The source was PBMCs from blood, collected roughly 5 days after vaccination. The CDR3 reads CASIGYNSPLHF. The CDR3 region has the DNA TGTGCCAGCATCGGGTACAATTCACCCCTCCACTTT.